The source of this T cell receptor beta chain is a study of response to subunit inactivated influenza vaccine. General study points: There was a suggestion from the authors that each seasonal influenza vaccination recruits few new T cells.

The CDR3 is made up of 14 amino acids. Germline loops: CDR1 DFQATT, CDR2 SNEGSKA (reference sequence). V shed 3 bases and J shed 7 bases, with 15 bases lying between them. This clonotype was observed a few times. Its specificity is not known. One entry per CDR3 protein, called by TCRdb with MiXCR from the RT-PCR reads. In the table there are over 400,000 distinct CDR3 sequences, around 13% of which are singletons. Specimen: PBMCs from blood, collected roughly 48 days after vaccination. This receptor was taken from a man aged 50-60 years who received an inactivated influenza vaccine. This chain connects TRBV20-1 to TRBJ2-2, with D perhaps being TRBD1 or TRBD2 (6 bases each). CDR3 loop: CSASRGALNGELFF. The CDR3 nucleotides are TGCAGTGCTAGTAGGGGGGCCCTCAACGGGGAGCTGTTTTTT.